This TCR beta chain was identified during a study of cytomegalovirus exposure and HLA in healthy donors. For the study at large: There were 88 million or so unique TCRs (from HLA-typed donors) in an early data release.

Study results and limitations: A later analysis showed HLA-associated TCR beta chains outstripping equally common others in clonal expansion. Later work associated fewer than 20,000 TCR beta sequences with HLA alleles at 0.05 false discovery rate. As confirmed in vitro, a few CMV-associated chains were specific for CMV antigens.

PCR employed 60 Vbeta and 13 Jbeta primers. Clones were read by immunoSEQ multiplex PCR, and TCRdb kept only the in-frame ones, dropping some. The sample consists of roughly 150,000 clones, 76% of them appearing once. Of note for this clone: The antigen remains undetermined.

CDR1 and CDR2 from the germline V gene are MDHEN and SYDVKM. Trimming took 10 bases from V and 5 from J, leaving 17 bases between them. There are 13 residues in the CDR3. The sequencing input was PBMCs. This chain joins TRBV28 and TRBJ2-5, with D perhaps TRBD2 (6 bases). This sequence was found in a male donor in good health and CMV-seronegative. CDR3 nucleotides: TGTGCCACATTCGGGGGAGGAGTGGAGACCCAGTACTTC. Translated: CATFGGGVETQYF.